The 17 T cell receptor beta chains reported below all come from one sample, sequenced in a study of blood T cell repertoires in COVID-19. Here immunoSEQ multiplex PCR was the method, and the copy in TCRdb shows in-frame clones only, minus some. Of fewer than 350,000 clones listed, around nine tenths are singletons. The sequencing input was PBMCs or T cells enriched from blood (not recorded which). These receptors all stem from a woman aged 40 to 50 who had recovered from COVID-19.

The chain has TRBV4-3 and TRBJ2-1; perhaps TRBD2 as D (5 bases). This CDR3 is built from 16 residues. Trimming left V 0 bases short and J 0 bases short, with 9 bases between. Per germline, CDR1 LGHNA and CDR2 YSLEER. The CDR3 DNA follows: TGCGCCAGCAGCCAAGATTTTAGCGTCTCCTACAATGAGCAGTTCTTC. Translated: CASSQDFSVSYNEQFF.

The chain employs TRBV6-5 and TRBJ2-7; 7 nucleotides line up with TRBD1. Germline lookup yields CDR1 MNHEY and CDR2 SVGAGI. V dropped 4 bases and J dropped 4; count of bases not matched to a gene: 7. The CDR3 spans 14 residues. CDR3 in DNA: TGTGCCAGCAGTTCCAGGACAGGCGAATACGAGCAGTACTTC. Translated, it gives CASSSRTGEYEQYF.

V usage is TRBV27 and J usage is TRBJ1-3; D not resolved. Germline CDR1 and CDR2: MNHEY and SMNVEV (reference sequence). The V end lost 2 bases, the J end lost 3 bases, and 5 bases lay between the germline ends. The CDR3 has 13 residues. The CDR3 protein is CASSLLDGNTIYF. For the CDR3, the DNA is TGTGCCAGCAGTTTACTAGATGGAAACACCATATATTTT.

The chain uses TRBV3-1 (or the pseudogene TRBV3-2) and TRBJ2-3, with a tentative D call TRBD1 (6 bases). Germline lookup yields CDR1 LGHDT and CDR2 YNNKEL (reference sequence). This CDR3 has 14 amino acids. V was cut by 4 bases and J by 6 bases, with 14 bases left in between. CDR3 DNA sequence: TGTGCCAGCAGCCCCCCAGGGGCGGAGGATACGCAGTATTTT. Protein sequence: CASSPPGAEDTQYF.

The chain joins TRBV5-1 to TRBJ1-2, with D possibly TRBD1 on 5 matching bases. Trimming pared 0 bases from V and 7 bases from J, leaving 16 bases between. The CDR3 consists of 15 residues. Germline CDR1 SGHRS, CDR2 YFSETQ. The CDR3 DNA follows: TGCGCCAGCAGCTTGGCGGGGGGAGCGCTCTCTGGCTACACCTTC. It specifies CASSLAGGALSGYTF.

The chain has TRBV11-2 and TRBJ2-4; TRBD1 might be the D (5 bases). The V end lost 9 bases, the J end lost 2 bases, and 8 bases lay between the germline ends. The germline gives CDR1 SGHAT, CDR2 FQNNGV. There are 12 residues in the CDR3. The CDR3 loop reads CARGDTKNIQYF. CDR3 bases: TGTGCCAGAGGGGATACCAAAAACATTCAGTACTTC.

V gene TRBV25-1 combines with J gene TRBJ1-1; no clear D gene. Germline lookup yields CDR1 MGHDK and CDR2 SYGVNS. The CDR3 length is 13 residues. Deletions cut 0 bases from V and 6 bases from J, with 8 bases between. The CDR3 DNA reads as TGTGCCAGCAGTGAATATCGCGGGTCTGAAGCTTTCTTT. It translates to CASSEYRGSEAFF. Using reference TRBV25-1 and TRBJ1-1 for the parts outside the CDR3, the full variable domain is EADIYQTPRYLVIGTGKKITLECSQTMGHDKMYWYQQDPGMELHLIHYSYGVNSTEKGDLSSESTVSRIRTEHFPLTLESARPSHTSQYLCASSEYRGSEAFFGQGTRLTVV.

This clone was seen a handful of times. This chain uses TRBV19 with TRBJ1-1; no reliable D call. V was cut by 4 bases and J by 9 bases, with 15 bases left in between. The germline V gene has CDR1 LNHDA and CDR2 SQIVND (reference sequence). The CDR3 runs to 13 residues. CDR3 nucleotides: TGTGCCAGTAGTAAATTTATCCGGGATCAAGCTTTCTTT. It encodes CASSKFIRDQAFF.

V usage is TRBV5-1 and J usage is TRBJ1-5, with a weak D call TRBD1 (5 bases). Germline V gene lookup returns CDR1 SGHRS and CDR2 YFSETQ. Trimming removed 5 bases at V and 2 bases at J, with 23 bases between. This CDR3 is 18 amino acids long. CDR3: CASSYSSGVPKGNQPQHF. The DNA of the CDR3 is TGCGCCAGCAGTTACTCCTCGGGGGTTCCTAAAGGCAATCAGCCCCAGCATTTT. The variable domain in full, completed from reference TRBV5-1 and TRBJ1-5, reads KAGVTQTPRYLIKTRGQQVTLSCSPISGHRSVSWYQQTPGQGLQFLFEYFSETQRNKGNFPGRFSGRQFSNSRSEMNVSTLELGDSALYLCASSYSSGVPKGNQPQHFGDGTRLSIL.

CDR3 sequence: CASSLGRESADTQYF. CDR3 sequence (DNA): TGTGCCAGCAGCTTGGGTCGGGAGAGCGCAGATACGCAGTATTTT. This chain connects TRBV5-5 to TRBJ2-3; TRBD2 is a possible D gene (6 bases). The germline V gene has CDR1 SGHKS and CDR2 YYEKEE (reference sequence). CDR3 length: 15 residues. Trimming stripped 0 bases from V and 4 bases from J, with 12 bases between.

V and J are TRBV5-1 and TRBJ2-1, with 7 bases lining up with TRBD2. The V gene's germline CDR1 is SGHRS and CDR2 YFSETQ. This CDR3 region has 16 residues. V dropped 0 bases and J dropped 0; count of bases not matched to a gene: 3. The chain's CDR3 is CASSLAGGNSYNEQFF. In DNA, the CDR3 is TGCGCCAGCAGCTTGGCCGGGGGGAACTCCTACAATGAGCAGTTCTTC. The entire variable domain, with the rest obtained from reference TRBV5-1 and TRBJ2-1, is as follows: KAGVTQTPRYLIKTRGQQVTLSCSPISGHRSVSWYQQTPGQGLQFLFEYFSETQRNKGNFPGRFSGRQFSNSRSEMNVSTLELGDSALYLCASSLAGGNSYNEQFFGPGTRLTVL.

The rearrangement joins TRBV19 to TRBJ1-2; 7 bases are shared with TRBD1. V shed 6 bases, J shed 3 bases, and the junction held 13 bases outside the gene matches. The CDR3 is 16 amino acids. Germline V gives CDR1 LNHDA, CDR2 SQIVND (reference sequence). The CDR3 nucleotides are TGTGCCAGTAGACCCTGGGCAGGGGGAGAGGACTATGGCTACACCTTC. Its protein product is CASRPWAGGEDYGYTF. The full variable domain, its missing parts supplied by reference TRBV19 and TRBJ1-2, is DGGITQSPKYLFRKEGQNVTLSCEQNLNHDAMYWYRQDPGQGLRLIYYSQIVNDFQKGDIAEGYSVSREKKESFPLTVTSAQKNPTAFYLCASRPWAGGEDYGYTFGSGTRLTVV.

The chain carries TRBV7-9 and TRBJ2-2; D call uncertain. Deletions cut 5 bases from V and 5 bases from J, with 6 bases between. Germline V gene lookup returns CDR1 SEHNR and CDR2 FQNEAQ (reference sequence). This CDR3 has 12 amino acids. CDR3 protein: CASSPRTGELFF. For the CDR3, the DNA is TGTGCCAGCAGCCCGAGGACCGGGGAGCTGTTTTTT.

This chain uses TRBV2 with TRBJ1-5, with unresolved D. Germline loops: CDR1 SNHLY, CDR2 FYNNEI. The CDR3 contains 13 residues. Trimming removed 4 bases from V and 2 bases from J, with 6 bases in between. Written as DNA, the CDR3 is TGTGCCAGCAGTGTGCAGGGCAATCAGCCCCAGCATTTT. Translation gives CASSVQGNQPQHF. Looking up the rest from reference TRBV2 and TRBJ1-5 gives the full variable domain: EPEVTQTPSHQVTQMGQEVILRCVPISNHLYFYWYRQILGQKVEFLVSFYNNEISEKSEIFDDQFSVERPDGSNFTLKIRSTKLEDSAMYFCASSVQGNQPQHFGDGTRLSIL.

This clone was detected only once. The V and J genes are TRBV2 and TRBJ2-1; 7 nucleotides line up with TRBD1. V was pared by 6 bases and J by 1 base, with 6 bases of the junction left unmatched. Per germline, CDR1 SNHLY and CDR2 FYNNEI. This CDR3 has 15 residues. The CDR3 sequence is CASRPLQGSYNEQFF. As DNA, the CDR3 is TGTGCCAGCAGGCCCCTACAGGGGTCCTACAATGAGCAGTTCTTC.

The V call is TRBV12-5, the J call TRBJ1-1; D is unclear. Trimming stripped 2 bases from V and 12 bases from J, with 19 bases between. Germline V gene lookup returns CDR1 LGHNT and CDR2 FRNRAP. The CDR3 has 14 residues. The CDR3 loop reads CASGLPLGGLGTFF. CDR3 coding DNA: TGTGCTAGTGGTTTGCCCTTAGGAGGATTAGGAACTTTCTTT.

V usage is TRBV7-2 and J usage is TRBJ2-1; no firm D call. This CDR3 spans 16 amino acids. Per the germline V gene, CDR1 is SGHTA and CDR2 is FQGNSA. Between the trimmed V and J ends, which lost 0 bases and 6 bases, there was a span of 15 bases. CDR3 protein: CASSLAYRSPGNEQFF. For the CDR3, the DNA is TGTGCCAGCAGCTTAGCGTATCGATCCCCCGGCAATGAGCAGTTCTTC.